Following are 15 T cell receptor beta chains from one sample sequenced in a study of blood T cell repertoires in COVID-19. The table came from immunoSEQ multiplex PCR; TCRdb's copy has only in-frame clones and leaves some out. The sample lists around 150,000 clones; around four fifths were seen once. The sample comprised peripheral blood. Receptors originate from a woman aged 80 or over with acute or convalescent COVID-19.

The V gene is TRBV18, the J gene TRBJ1-4; TRBD1 might be the D (5 bases). Germline lookup yields CDR1 KGHSH and CDR2 LQKENI. Deletions cut 7 bases from V and 4 bases from J, with 10 bases between. The CDR3 extends over 13 amino acids. In DNA form, the CDR3 reads TGTGCCAGCTTAGGGGCACTTAATGAAAAACTGTTTTTT. Protein: CASLGALNEKLFF.

V is TRBV5-3 and J is TRBJ2-5; D is ambiguous. TRBV5-3 is designated an ORF whose function remains uncertain. CDR3 length: 15 amino acids. V lost 0 bases to trimming and J lost 5 bases, with 14 bases between them. This chain's CDR3 is CARSLECLWQETQYF. The CDR3 DNA sequence: TGTGCCAGAAGCTTGGAATGCCTTTGGCAGGAGACCCAGTACTTC.

The J gene is TRBJ1-1, the V gene TRBV7-2, with D hard to call. V was clipped by 5 bases and J by 1 base, with 11 bases between them. Germline-derived CDR1 and CDR2 are SGHTA and FQGNSA. CDR3 length: 14 residues. This chain's CDR3 is CASSPAGPNTEAFF. CDR3 coding DNA: TGTGCCAGCAGCCCCGCCGGTCCGAACACTGAAGCTTTCTTT.

V usage is TRBV7-2 and J usage is TRBJ2-7; no firm D call. Germline V gene sequence: CDR1 SGHTA, CDR2 FQGNSA. The CDR3 is made up of 13 amino acids. Trimming stripped 3 bases from V and 1 base from J, with 7 bases between. In DNA form, the CDR3 reads TGTGCCAGCAGCTTCGGAGTTTCCTACGAGCAGTACTTC. Its protein is CASSFGVSYEQYF. Full variable domain (remainder filled in from reference TRBV7-2 and TRBJ2-7): GAGVSQSPSNKVTEKGKDVELRCDPISGHTALYWYRQSLGQGLEFLIYFQGNSAPDKSGLPSDRFSAERTGGSVSTLTIQRTQQEDSAVYLCASSFGVSYEQYFGPGTRLTVT.

The chain couples TRBV19 to TRBJ2-1; 8 nucleotides match TRBD2. V was clipped by 5 bases and J by 9 bases; unmatched bases: 6. The CDR3 is 13 amino acids. Germline V gene data show CDR1 as LNHDA and CDR2 as SQIVND (reference sequence). CDR3 in amino acids: CASSLWRGAEQFF. The CDR3 nucleotides read TGTGCCAGTAGTCTCTGGCGGGGGGCTGAGCAGTTCTTC. Full variable domain (outside the CDR3, taken from reference TRBV19 and TRBJ2-1): DGGITQSPKYLFRKEGQNVTLSCEQNLNHDAMYWYRQDPGQGLRLIYYSQIVNDFQKGDIAEGYSVSREKKESFPLTVTSAQKNPTAFYLCASSLWRGAEQFFGPGTRLTVL.

This rearrangement joins TRBV7-9 to TRBJ1-1; D is unclear. Trimming removed 1 base at V and 3 bases at J, with 12 bases between. Germline values: CDR1 SEHNR, CDR2 FQNEAQ (reference sequence). The length of the CDR3 is 15 residues. CDR3 sequence: CASSLDGAAYTEAFF. CDR3 sequence (DNA): TGTGCCAGCAGCTTAGATGGAGCAGCCTACACTGAAGCTTTCTTT.

The chain recombines TRBV5-1 with TRBJ1-2, with 10 bases identical to TRBD1. The J segment lost 4 bases and the V segment lost 4 bases, leaving 7 bases of the junction unmatched. The CDR3 consists of 15 residues. Germline V CDR1 and CDR2: SGHRS, YFSETQ. CDR3 loop: CASSLGTGVGYGYTF. The CDR3 region has the DNA TGCGCCAGCAGCCTCGGGACAGGGGTAGGCTATGGCTACACCTTC.

The V gene is TRBV7-9, the J gene TRBJ2-4; D is uncertain. CDR1 is SEHNR and CDR2 is FQNEAQ in the germline V gene (reference sequence). V was trimmed by 0 bases and J by 7 bases, leaving 7 bases between them. The length of the CDR3 is 13 residues. CDR3 region: CASSLASANIQYF. CDR3 coding DNA: TGTGCCAGCAGCTTAGCGAGTGCGAACATTCAGTACTTC.

The V and J genes are TRBV3-1 (or the pseudogene TRBV3-2) and TRBJ2-7; D may be TRBD2 (7 bases). Trimming removed 4 bases at V and 4 bases at J, with 17 bases between. Germline V lookup: CDR1 LGHDT, CDR2 YNNKEL (reference sequence). This CDR3 comprises 15 residues. The CDR3 DNA reads TGTGCCAGCAGCCGTGGGGGGGCAGGTCTTTACGAGCAGTACTTC. Its protein is CASSRGGAGLYEQYF.

V usage is TRBV6-5 and J usage is TRBJ2-1, with D unresolved. V shed 8 bases and J shed 3 bases, with 14 bases lying between them. This CDR3 comprises 14 residues. Germline CDR1 and CDR2: MNHEY and SVGAGI. The CDR3 reads CASQASRDYNEQFF. The CDR3 DNA reads as TGTGCCAGCCAGGCCAGTAGAGACTACAATGAGCAGTTCTTC.

V and J are TRBV9 and TRBJ2-3; 7 nucleotides agree with TRBD2. CDR3 length: 15 residues. The germline V gene has CDR1 SGDLS and CDR2 YYNGEE. Unmatched junction bases numbered 4, after V lost 0 bases and J lost 3 bases. The CDR3 here is CASSVAAGVTDTQYF. CDR3 bases: TGTGCCAGCAGCGTAGCCGCGGGAGTAACAGATACGCAGTATTTT.

The V and J genes are TRBV19 and TRBJ2-5; 10 nucleotides align to TRBD2. Germline V gives CDR1 LNHDA, CDR2 SQIVND (reference sequence). This CDR3 spans 17 amino acids. Losses at the gene ends were 1 base for V and 5 bases for J; bases not matched to a gene: 10. The CDR3 nucleotides read TGTGCCAGTAGTATAGGTAGCGGGAGGAGGGCCAGGGAGACCCAGTACTTC. It is translated as CASSIGSGRRARETQYF.

This chain links TRBV5-1 with TRBJ2-5; D is perhaps TRBD1 (5 bases). Per the germline V gene, CDR1 is SGHRS and CDR2 is YFSETQ. Trimming took 4 bases from V and 5 from J, leaving 12 bases between them. This CDR3 region has 13 residues. The CDR3 reads CASSQGLGETQYF. The CDR3 DNA sequence: TGCGCCAGCAGCCAGGGTCTGGGGGAGACCCAGTACTTC.

The chain combines TRBV6-5 with TRBJ2-1, with TRBD2 matching 7 bases. CDR1 is MNHEY and CDR2 is SVGAGI in the germline V gene. CDR3 length equals 14 residues. Unmatched junction bases numbered 5, after V lost 5 bases and J lost 4 bases. CDR3 amino acids: CASSTWGGYNEQFF. CDR3 sequence (DNA): TGTGCCAGCAGTACGTGGGGGGGATACAATGAGCAGTTCTTC.

This chain links TRBV10-3 with TRBJ2-1; 8 bases map to TRBD2. Losses at the gene ends were 11 bases for V and 10 bases for J; bases not matched to a gene: 10. Germline V gives CDR1 ENHRY, CDR2 SYGVKD. The CDR3 contains 12 residues. The CDR3 bases are TGTGCCGCGTCGGGAGGGCCTTGGGAGCAGTTCTTC. This encodes CAASGGPWEQFF.